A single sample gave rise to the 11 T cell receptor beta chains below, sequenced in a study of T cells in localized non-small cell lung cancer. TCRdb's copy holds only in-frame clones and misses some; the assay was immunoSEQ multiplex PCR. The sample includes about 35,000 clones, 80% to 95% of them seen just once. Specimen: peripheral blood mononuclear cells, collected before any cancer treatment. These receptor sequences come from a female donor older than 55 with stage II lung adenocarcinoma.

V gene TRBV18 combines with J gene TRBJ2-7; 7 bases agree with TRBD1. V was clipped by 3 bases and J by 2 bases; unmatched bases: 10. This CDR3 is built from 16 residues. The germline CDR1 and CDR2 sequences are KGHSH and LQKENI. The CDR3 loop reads CASSPLTGTVTYEQYF. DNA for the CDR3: TGTGCCAGCTCACCTCTCACCGGGACAGTAACCTACGAGCAGTACTTC.

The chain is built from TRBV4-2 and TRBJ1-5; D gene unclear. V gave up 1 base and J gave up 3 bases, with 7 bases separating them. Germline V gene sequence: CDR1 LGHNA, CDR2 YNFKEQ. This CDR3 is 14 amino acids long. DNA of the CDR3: TGTGCCAGCAGCCAAGCGGGTTCCAATCAGCCCCAGCATTTT. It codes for CASSQAGSNQPQHF.

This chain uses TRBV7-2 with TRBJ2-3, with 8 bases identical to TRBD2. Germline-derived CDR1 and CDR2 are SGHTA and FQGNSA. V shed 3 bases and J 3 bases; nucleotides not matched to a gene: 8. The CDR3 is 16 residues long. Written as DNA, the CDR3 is TGTGCCAGCAGCTTCGTGCCCGGGGGGGCAACAGATACGCAGTATTTT. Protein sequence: CASSFVPGGATDTQYF.

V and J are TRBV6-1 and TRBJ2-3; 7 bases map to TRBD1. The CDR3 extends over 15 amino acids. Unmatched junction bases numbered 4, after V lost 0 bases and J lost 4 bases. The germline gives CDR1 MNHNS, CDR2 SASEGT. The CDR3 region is CASSEAFTGADTQYF. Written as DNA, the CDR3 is TGTGCCAGCAGTGAAGCGTTTACAGGGGCAGATACGCAGTATTTT.

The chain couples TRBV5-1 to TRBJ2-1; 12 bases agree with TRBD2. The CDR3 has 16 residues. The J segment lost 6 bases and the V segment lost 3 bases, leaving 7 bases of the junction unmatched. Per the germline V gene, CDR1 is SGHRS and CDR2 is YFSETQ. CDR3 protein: CASSSQTSGSGNEQFF. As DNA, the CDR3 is TGCGCCAGCAGCTCCCAGACTAGCGGGAGTGGCAATGAGCAGTTCTTC.

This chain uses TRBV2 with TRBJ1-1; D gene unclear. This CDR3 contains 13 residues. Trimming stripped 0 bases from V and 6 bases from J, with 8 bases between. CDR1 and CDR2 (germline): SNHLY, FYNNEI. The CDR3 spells CASSEARGAEAFF. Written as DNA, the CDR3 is TGTGCCAGCAGTGAAGCACGGGGAGCTGAAGCTTTCTTT.

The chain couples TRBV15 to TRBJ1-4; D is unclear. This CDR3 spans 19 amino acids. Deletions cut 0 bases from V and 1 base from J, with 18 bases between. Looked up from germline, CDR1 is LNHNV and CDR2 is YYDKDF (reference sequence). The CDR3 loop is CATSREFLAPEETNEKLFF. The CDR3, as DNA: TGTGCCACCAGCAGAGAGTTCCTCGCCCCGGAGGAAACTAATGAAAAACTGTTTTTT. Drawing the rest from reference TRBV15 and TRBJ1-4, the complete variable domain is DAMVIQNPRYQVTQFGKPVTLSCSQTLNHNVMYWYQQKSSQAPKLLFHYYDKDFNNEADTPDNFQSRRPNTSFCFLDIRSPGLGDTAMYLCATSREFLAPEETNEKLFFGSGTQLSVL.

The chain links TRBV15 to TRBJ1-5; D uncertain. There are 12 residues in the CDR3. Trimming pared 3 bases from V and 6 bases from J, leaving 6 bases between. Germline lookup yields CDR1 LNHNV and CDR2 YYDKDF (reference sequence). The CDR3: CATSRQIQPQHF. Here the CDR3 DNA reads TGTGCCACCAGCAGGCAAATTCAGCCCCAGCATTTT.

CDR3: CASSSFNDEQFF. DNA of the CDR3: TGTGCCAGCAGCTCTTTCAACGATGAGCAGTTCTTC. The genes are TRBV7-3 and TRBJ2-1; D unresolved. Germline V gives CDR1 SGHTA, CDR2 FQGTGA. The CDR3 is 12 amino acids. The V end lost 4 bases, the J end lost 8 bases, and 9 bases lay between the germline ends.

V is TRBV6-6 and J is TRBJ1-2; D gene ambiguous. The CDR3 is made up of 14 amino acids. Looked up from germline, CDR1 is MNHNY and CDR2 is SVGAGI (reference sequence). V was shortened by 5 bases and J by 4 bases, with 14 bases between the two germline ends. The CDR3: CASSPPETIYGYTF. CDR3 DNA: TGTGCCAGCAGTCCTCCTGAAACCATCTATGGCTACACCTTC.

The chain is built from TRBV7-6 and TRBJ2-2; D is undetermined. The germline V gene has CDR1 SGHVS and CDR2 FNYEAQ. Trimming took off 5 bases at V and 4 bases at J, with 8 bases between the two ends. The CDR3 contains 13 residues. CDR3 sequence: CASSVMFTGELFF. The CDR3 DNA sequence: TGTGCCAGCAGCGTAATGTTCACCGGGGAGCTGTTTTTT.